One and the same sample provided the 6 T cell receptor beta chains below, sequenced in a study of T cells in Graves' hyperthyroidism and ophthalmopathy. RNA transcripts yielded amplified TCR beta CDR3 regions. First-round RT-PCR targeting the TCR CDR3 was performed with the HTBI primer set. TCRdb recomputed calls from the multiplex PCR reads with MiXCR, one row per CDR3 protein. The table shows 270,000 or so distinct CDR3 sequences, with 13% to 15% occurring only once. Sequencing was carried out using blood. All receptors come from a woman in her 50s with Graves' hyperthyroidism that later progressed to Graves' ophthalmopathy.

As for this clonotype: Just one base apart from a much larger clone, this may be a read error. The chain couples TRBV6-1 to TRBJ2-1; D may match TRBD1 or TRBD2 (5 bases each). There are 12 residues in the CDR3. Germline CDR1 and CDR2: MNHNS and SASEGT. CDR3 sequence (DNA): TGTGCGGGAACCGAAACGGGGCATGAGCAGTTCTTC. Protein product: CAGTETGHEQFF.

In this sample, this clonotype turned up many times. This chain links TRBV9 with TRBJ2-7, with TRBD2 matching 7 bases. CDR1 SGDLS and CDR2 YYNGEE come from the germline V gene. J was trimmed by 4 bases and V by 4 bases; bases with no gene match: 11. This CDR3 is 15 amino acids long. The CDR3 loop is CASSPDDGRSYEQYF. CDR3 DNA: TGTGCCAGCAGCCCAGACGACGGGAGGTCGTACGAGCAGTACTTC.

The rearrangement uses TRBV11-2 and TRBJ2-1; the match to TRBD2 covers 7 bases. Germline trimming cut 1 base from V and 1 base from J; bases unmatched to any gene: 7. The CDR3 is made up of 17 amino acids. Germline lookup yields CDR1 SGHAT and CDR2 FQNNGV. The DNA for the CDR3 is TGTGCCAGCAGCTTAGGGCTAGCGGAGGGATCCTACAATGAGCAGTTCTTC. Translating gives CASSLGLAEGSYNEQFF.

J is TRBJ2-7 and V is TRBV5-5, with D unclear. Germline V CDR1 and CDR2: SGHKS, YYEKEE (reference sequence). Trimming pared 7 bases from V and 0 bases from J, leaving 17 bases between. The CDR3 is 15 amino acids. The chain's CDR3 is CASAVRFPSSYEQYF. In DNA, the CDR3 is TGTGCCAGCGCAGTCAGGTTTCCTTCCTCCTACGAGCAGTACTTC.

V and J are TRBV5-4 and TRBJ2-3; weak D call: TRBD2 (6 bases). Germline loops: CDR1 SGHNT, CDR2 YYREEE (reference sequence). The V end was cut by 0 bases, the J end by 6 bases, with 14 bases between. This CDR3 contains 15 residues. The CDR3 DNA reads TGTGCCAGCAGCTTGGCTGGAGGGTCCGCTGATACGCAGTATTTT. This encodes CASSLAGGSADTQYF.

In this sample, this clonotype turned up many times. The rearrangement uses TRBV5-1 and TRBJ2-7; 7 positions match TRBD2. The germline gives CDR1 SGHRS, CDR2 YFSETQ. The CDR3 extends over 14 amino acids. Trimming cost V 4 bases and J 2 bases; bases outside gene matches: 6. CDR3: CASSPGGRTYEQYF. The DNA of the CDR3 is TGCGCCAGCAGCCCGGGGGGACGGACCTACGAGCAGTACTTC.